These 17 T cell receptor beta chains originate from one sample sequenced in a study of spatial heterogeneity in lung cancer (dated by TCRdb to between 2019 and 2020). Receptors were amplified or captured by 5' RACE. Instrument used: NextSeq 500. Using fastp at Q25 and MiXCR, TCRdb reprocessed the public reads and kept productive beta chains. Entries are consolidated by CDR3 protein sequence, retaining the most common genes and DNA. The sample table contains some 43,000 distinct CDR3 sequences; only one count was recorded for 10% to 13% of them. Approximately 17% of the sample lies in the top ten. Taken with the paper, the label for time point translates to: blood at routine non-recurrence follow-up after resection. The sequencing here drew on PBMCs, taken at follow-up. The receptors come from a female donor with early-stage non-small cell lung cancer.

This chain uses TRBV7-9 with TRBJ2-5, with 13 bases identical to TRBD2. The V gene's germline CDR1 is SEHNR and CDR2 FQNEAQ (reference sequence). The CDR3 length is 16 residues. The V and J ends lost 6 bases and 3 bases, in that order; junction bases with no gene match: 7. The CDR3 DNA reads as TGTGCCAGCAGTCGCGGACTAGCGGGGGAGAAAGAGACCCAGTACTTC. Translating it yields CASSRGLAGEKETQYF. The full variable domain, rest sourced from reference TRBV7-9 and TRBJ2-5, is DTGVSQNPRHKITKRGQNVTFRCDPISEHNRLYWYRQTLGQGPEFLTYFQNEAQLEKSRLLSDRFSAERPKGSFSTLEIQRTEQGDSAMYLCASSRGLAGEKETQYFGPGTRLLVL.

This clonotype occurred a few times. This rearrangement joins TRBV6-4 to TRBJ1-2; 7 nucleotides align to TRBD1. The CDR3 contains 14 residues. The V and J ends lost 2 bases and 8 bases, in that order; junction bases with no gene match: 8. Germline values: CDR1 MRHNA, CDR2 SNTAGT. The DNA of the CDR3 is TGTGCCAGCAGTGACACGTTACAGGGGACCGGCTACACCTTC. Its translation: CASSDTLQGTGYTF.

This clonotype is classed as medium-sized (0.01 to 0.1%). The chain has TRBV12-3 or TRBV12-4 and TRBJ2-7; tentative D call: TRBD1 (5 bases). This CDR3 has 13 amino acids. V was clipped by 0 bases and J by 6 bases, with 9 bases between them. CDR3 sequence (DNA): TGTGCCAGCAGTTTAGCAGGGGCAAGCGAGCAGTACTTC. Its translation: CASSLAGASEQYF.

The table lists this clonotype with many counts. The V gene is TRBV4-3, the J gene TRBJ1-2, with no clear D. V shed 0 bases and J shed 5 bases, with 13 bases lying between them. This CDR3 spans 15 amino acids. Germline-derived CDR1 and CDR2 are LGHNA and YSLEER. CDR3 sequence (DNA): TGCGCCAGCAGCCAAGATGTGGGAGAGGATTATGGCTACACCTTC. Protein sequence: CASSQDVGEDYGYTF.

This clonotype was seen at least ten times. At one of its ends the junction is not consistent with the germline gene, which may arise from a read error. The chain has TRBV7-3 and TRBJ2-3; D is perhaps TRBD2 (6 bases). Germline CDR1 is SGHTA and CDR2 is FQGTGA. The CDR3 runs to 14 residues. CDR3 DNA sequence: TGTGCCAGCAGCCCCCGCGGTGGGAGCGGGCCACCCCATTTT. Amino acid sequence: CASSPRGGSGPPHF. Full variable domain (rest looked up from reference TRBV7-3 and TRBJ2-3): GAGVSQTPSNKVTEKGKYVELRCDPISGHTALYWYRQSLGQGPEFLIYFQGTGAADDSGLPNDRFFAVRPEGSVSTLKIQRTERGDSAVYLCASSPRGGSGPPHFGPGTRLTVL.

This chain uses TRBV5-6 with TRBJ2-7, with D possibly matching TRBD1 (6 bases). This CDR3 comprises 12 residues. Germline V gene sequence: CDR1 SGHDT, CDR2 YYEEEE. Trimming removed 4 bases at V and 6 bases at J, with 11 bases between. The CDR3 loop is CASSTGFGEQYF. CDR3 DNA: TGTGCCAGCAGCACAGGGTTCGGCGAGCAGTACTTC.

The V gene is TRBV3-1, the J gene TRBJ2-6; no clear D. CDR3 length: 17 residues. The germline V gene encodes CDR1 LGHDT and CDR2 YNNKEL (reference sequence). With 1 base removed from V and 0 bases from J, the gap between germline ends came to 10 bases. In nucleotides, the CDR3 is TGTGCCAGCAGCCAAGGACGCGCTAGCTCTGGGGCCAACGTCCTGACTTTC. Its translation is CASSQGRASSGANVLTF.

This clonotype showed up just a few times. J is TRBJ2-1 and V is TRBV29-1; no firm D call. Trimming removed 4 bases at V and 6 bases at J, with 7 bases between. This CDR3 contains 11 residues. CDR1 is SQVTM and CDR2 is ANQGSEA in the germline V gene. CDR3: CSVVPPNEQFF. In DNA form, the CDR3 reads TGCAGCGTTGTCCCCCCCAATGAGCAGTTCTTC.

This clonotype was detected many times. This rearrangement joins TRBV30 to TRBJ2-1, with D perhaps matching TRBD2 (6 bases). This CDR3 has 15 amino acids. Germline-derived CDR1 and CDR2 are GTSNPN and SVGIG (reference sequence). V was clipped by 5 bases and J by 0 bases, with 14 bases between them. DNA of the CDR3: TGTGCCTGGGGGGGGAGTGCCAGCTCCTACAATGAGCAGTTCTTC. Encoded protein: CAWGGSASSYNEQFF.

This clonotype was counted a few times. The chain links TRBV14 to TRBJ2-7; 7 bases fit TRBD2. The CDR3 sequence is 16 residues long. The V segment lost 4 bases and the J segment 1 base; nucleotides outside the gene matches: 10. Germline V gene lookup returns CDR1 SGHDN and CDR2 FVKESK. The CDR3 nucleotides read TGTGCCAGCAGCCCCCTCCGACTAGCAAGTTCCTACGAGCAGTACTTC. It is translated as CASSPLRLASSYEQYF. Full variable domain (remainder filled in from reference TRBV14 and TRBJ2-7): EAGVTQFPSHSVIEKGQTVTLRCDPISGHDNLYWYRRVMGKEIKFLLHFVKESKQDESGMPNNRFLAERTGGTYSTLKVQPAELEDSGVYFCASSPLRLASSYEQYFGPGTRLTVT.

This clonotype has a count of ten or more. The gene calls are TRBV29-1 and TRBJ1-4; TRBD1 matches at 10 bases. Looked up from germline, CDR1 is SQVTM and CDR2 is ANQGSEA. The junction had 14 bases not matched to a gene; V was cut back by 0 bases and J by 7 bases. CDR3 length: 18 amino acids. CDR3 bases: TGCAGCGTTGAAGACCCACCGGGACAGGGGATGATGAGTGAAAAACTGTTTTTT. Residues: CSVEDPPGQGMMSEKLFF.

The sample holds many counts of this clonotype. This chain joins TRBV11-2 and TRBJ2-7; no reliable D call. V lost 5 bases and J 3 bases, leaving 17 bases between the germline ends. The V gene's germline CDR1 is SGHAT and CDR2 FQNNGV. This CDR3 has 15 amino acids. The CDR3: CASSPFGAEDYEQYF. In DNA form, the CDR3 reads TGTGCCAGCAGCCCGTTTGGCGCCGAGGACTACGAGCAGTACTTC.

CDR3 loop: CASGLSRGAGAGELFF. The CDR3 DNA follows: TGTGCCAGCGGGCTATCGAGGGGGGCGGGCGCCGGGGAGCTGTTTTTT. V gene TRBV6-5 combines with J gene TRBJ2-2; D assignment may be TRBD1 or TRBD2 (6 bases each). Germline V CDR1 and CDR2: MNHEY, SVGAGI. The V gene lost 8 bases and the J gene lost 6 bases, with 22 bases spanning the gap. This CDR3 is 16 amino acids long.

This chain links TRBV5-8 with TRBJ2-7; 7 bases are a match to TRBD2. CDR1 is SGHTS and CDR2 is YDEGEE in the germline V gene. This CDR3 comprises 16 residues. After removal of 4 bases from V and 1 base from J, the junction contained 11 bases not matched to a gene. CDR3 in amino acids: CASSVRKAGSSYEQYF. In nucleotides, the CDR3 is TGTGCCAGCAGCGTTCGGAAAGCGGGGAGTTCCTACGAGCAGTACTTC.

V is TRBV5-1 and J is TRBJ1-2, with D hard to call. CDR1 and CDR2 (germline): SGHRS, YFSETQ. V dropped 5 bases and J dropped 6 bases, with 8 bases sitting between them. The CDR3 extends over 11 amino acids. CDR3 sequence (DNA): TGCGCCAGCAGTGAAGCGAATGGCTACACCTTC. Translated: CASSEANGYTF. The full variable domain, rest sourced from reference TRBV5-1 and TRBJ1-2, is KAGVTQTPRYLIKTRGQQVTLSCSPISGHRSVSWYQQTPGQGLQFLFEYFSETQRNKGNFPGRFSGRQFSNSRSEMNVSTLELGDSALYLCASSEANGYTFGSGTRLTVV.

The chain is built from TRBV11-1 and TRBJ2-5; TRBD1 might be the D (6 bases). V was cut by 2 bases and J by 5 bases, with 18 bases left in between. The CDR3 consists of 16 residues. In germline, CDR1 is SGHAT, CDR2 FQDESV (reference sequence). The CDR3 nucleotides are TGTGCCAGCAGCTTACGGACAGCTCCTCATGGGGAGACCCAGTACTTC. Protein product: CASSLRTAPHGETQYF.

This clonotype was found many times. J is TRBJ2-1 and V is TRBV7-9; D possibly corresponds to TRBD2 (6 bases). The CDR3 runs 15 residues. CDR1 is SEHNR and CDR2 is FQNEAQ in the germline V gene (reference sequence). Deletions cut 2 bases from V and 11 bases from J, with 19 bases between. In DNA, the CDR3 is TGTGCCAGCAGCTTATTGGACCCCTCTCGGGGGAAGCAGTTCTTC. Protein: CASSLLDPSRGKQFF.